This is a list of T cell receptor beta chains from one sample in a study of blood T cells in healthy people across ages. MiXCR, run by TCRdb on the 5' RACE reads, gives a single entry per CDR3 protein. The sample holds about 1.7 million distinct CDR3 sequences, 25% to 30% seen once. Sequenced material: blood. These receptors came from a woman aged 30 to 39 in good health. Both conserved end residues are part of each CDR3. The order of the fields is J gene, CDR3 length, D gene, clone size, V gene, CDR3 DNA, CDR3 protein. A D gene is named only where the DNA matches it firmly. Clone size is shown for a subset of rows, as once, few, many or a class of expanded clone.

j_call: TRBJ2-6
cdr3_length: 15
d_call: -
clone_size: -
v_call: TRBV4-3
cdr3_nt: TGCGCCAGTAGCCTTGAGTCGGGAGGGGCCAACGTCCTGACTTTC
cdr3_aa: CASSLESGGANVLTF

j_call: TRBJ1-2
cdr3_length: 13
d_call: -
clone_size: few
v_call: TRBV28
cdr3_nt: TGTGCCAGCACCCAAGGGGGGGGTTATTGCTACACCTTC
cdr3_aa: CASTQGGGYCYTF

j_call: TRBJ2-7
cdr3_length: 15
d_call: -
clone_size: -
v_call: TRBV5-6
cdr3_nt: TGTGCCAACAGCTTGTATGGGGATCCTGGGGACGAGCAGTACTTC
cdr3_aa: CANSLYGDPGDEQYF

j_call: TRBJ1-5
cdr3_length: 15
d_call: -
clone_size: -
v_call: TRBV30
cdr3_nt: TGTGCCTGGAGTGCGGGGTCGGACGGGCGTCAGCCCCAGCATTTT
cdr3_aa: CAWSAGSDGRQPQHF

j_call: TRBJ2-7
cdr3_length: 14
d_call: TRBD1
clone_size: many
v_call: TRBV3-1
cdr3_nt: TGTGCCAGCAGTCCGGGACAGGGTAACTACGAGCAGTACTTC
cdr3_aa: CASSPGQGNYEQYF

j_call: TRBJ2-4
cdr3_length: 15
d_call: TRBD1
clone_size: many
v_call: TRBV7-9
cdr3_nt: TGTGCCAGCACCGGACAGGGGGGGATTGGAAACATTCAGTACTTC
cdr3_aa: CASTGQGGIGNIQYF

j_call: TRBJ2-4
cdr3_length: 14
d_call: TRBD1
clone_size: few
v_call: TRBV6-6
cdr3_nt: TGTGCCAGCAGTTACCAGGGACAGGAAAACATTCGGTACTTC
cdr3_aa: CASSYQGQENIRYF

j_call: TRBJ2-3
cdr3_length: 19
d_call: TRBD2
clone_size: -
v_call: TRBV5-1
cdr3_nt: TGCGCCAGCAGCACGGGACTAGCGGGAGGGCCAATGCGCACAGATACGCAGTATTTT
cdr3_aa: CASSTGLAGGPMRTDTQYF

j_call: TRBJ1-2
cdr3_length: 14
d_call: TRBD1
clone_size: -
v_call: TRBV18
cdr3_nt: TGTGCCAGCTCACCCGGGACAGGGGATTTTAGCTACACCTTC
cdr3_aa: CASSPGTGDFSYTF

j_call: TRBJ2-7
cdr3_length: 16
d_call: TRBD1
clone_size: few
v_call: TRBV5-1
cdr3_nt: TGCGCCAGCAGCTCCGGGACAGGGGGCAGGACCTACGAGCAGTACTTC
cdr3_aa: CASSSGTGGRTYEQYF

j_call: TRBJ2-7
cdr3_length: 14
d_call: -
clone_size: few
v_call: TRBV12-3/TRBV12-4
cdr3_nt: TGTGCCAGCAGTTTAGGAGAACGACTCTACGAGCAGTACTTC
cdr3_aa: CASSLGERLYEQYF

j_call: TRBJ2-5
cdr3_length: 15
d_call: TRBD1
clone_size: many
v_call: TRBV27
cdr3_nt: TGTGCCAGCAGTTTCGTCCAGGGGGCAAAGGAGACCCAGTACTTC
cdr3_aa: CASSFVQGAKETQYF

j_call: TRBJ2-7
cdr3_length: 15
d_call: -
clone_size: many
v_call: TRBV10-3
cdr3_nt: TGTGCCACCCAGGACCGGGACGGGAGCTCCTACGAGCAGTACTTC
cdr3_aa: CATQDRDGSSYEQYF

j_call: TRBJ2-7
cdr3_length: 13
d_call: TRBD2
clone_size: many
v_call: TRBV20-1
cdr3_nt: TGCAGTGCTAGCCTAGCGGGAGCAAACGAGCAGTACTTC
cdr3_aa: CSASLAGANEQYF

j_call: TRBJ2-7
cdr3_length: 13
d_call: -
clone_size: many
v_call: TRBV10-3
cdr3_nt: TGTGCCATCAGTGAAGACGGTCCCTACGAGCAGTACTTC
cdr3_aa: CAISEDGPYEQYF

j_call: TRBJ2-1
cdr3_length: 16
d_call: TRBD2
clone_size: many
v_call: TRBV5-1
cdr3_nt: TGCGCCAGCAGCTGGGGGGGGACTAGCGGCTACAATGAGCAGTTCTTC
cdr3_aa: CASSWGGTSGYNEQFF

j_call: TRBJ2-6
cdr3_length: 19
d_call: TRBD1
clone_size: few
v_call: TRBV6-1
cdr3_nt: TGTGCCAGCGGTGCCCGGGACAGGATCTTTCTCCGAGGGGCCAACGTCCTGACTTTC
cdr3_aa: CASGARDRIFLRGANVLTF

j_call: TRBJ1-4
cdr3_length: 16
d_call: -
clone_size: -
v_call: TRBV7-9
cdr3_nt: TGTGCCAGCAGCTTACCTCACGGGGCAACTAATGAAAAACTGTTTTTT
cdr3_aa: CASSLPHGATNEKLFF

j_call: TRBJ2-5
cdr3_length: 15
d_call: TRBD1
clone_size: few
v_call: TRBV2
cdr3_nt: TGTGCCAGCAGTGAAACCCTGGACAGGGGTGAGACCCAGTACTTC
cdr3_aa: CASSETLDRGETQYF

j_call: TRBJ2-3
cdr3_length: 15
d_call: -
clone_size: many
v_call: TRBV6-5
cdr3_nt: TGTGCCAGCAGTTACTCCCGGCCCGGACGGGATACGCAGTATTTT
cdr3_aa: CASSYSRPGRDTQYF

j_call: TRBJ2-2
cdr3_length: 15
d_call: TRBD2
clone_size: few
v_call: TRBV12-3/TRBV12-4
cdr3_nt: TGTGCCAGCAATAGGACTAGCGGAAACACCGGGGAGCTGTTTTTT
cdr3_aa: CASNRTSGNTGELFF

j_call: TRBJ2-7
cdr3_length: 14
d_call: TRBD2
clone_size: many
v_call: TRBV20-1
cdr3_nt: TGCAGTACATCACGTCGGGGGAGGGCGAACGAGCAGTACTTC
cdr3_aa: CSTSRRGRANEQYF

j_call: TRBJ2-1
cdr3_length: 16
d_call: TRBD2
clone_size: -
v_call: TRBV5-1
cdr3_nt: TGCGCCAGCAGCTTGGCCGGGACTAGTTCCCTCAGTGAGCAGTTCTTC
cdr3_aa: CASSLAGTSSLSEQFF

j_call: TRBJ2-4
cdr3_length: 14
d_call: TRBD2
clone_size: -
v_call: TRBV6-5
cdr3_nt: TGTGCCAGCAGTGGGGGGCGGGGGGGGAACATTCAGTACTTC
cdr3_aa: CASSGGRGGNIQYF

j_call: TRBJ2-5
cdr3_length: 15
d_call: TRBD2
clone_size: many
v_call: TRBV20-1
cdr3_nt: TGCAGTGCTAGGCCGAGCGGGAGCGCTCGGGAGACCCAGTACTTC
cdr3_aa: CSARPSGSARETQYF

j_call: TRBJ2-7
cdr3_length: 15
d_call: -
clone_size: many
v_call: TRBV11-2
cdr3_nt: TGTGCCAGCAGCCCGAATCGGGCAGGGAACTACGAGCAGTACTTC
cdr3_aa: CASSPNRAGNYEQYF

j_call: TRBJ2-7
cdr3_length: 15
d_call: -
clone_size: -
v_call: TRBV5-1
cdr3_nt: TGCGCCAGCAGCCCTGGGACCCCTGAACGCTACGAGCAGGACTTC
cdr3_aa: CASSPGTPERYEQDF

j_call: TRBJ1-2
cdr3_length: 14
d_call: TRBD1
clone_size: -
v_call: TRBV7-2
cdr3_nt: TGTGCCAGCAGCCTCTACACAGGGGGCTATGGCTACACCTTC
cdr3_aa: CASSLYTGGYGYTF

j_call: TRBJ2-6
cdr3_length: 13
d_call: -
clone_size: many
v_call: TRBV24-1
cdr3_nt: TGTGCCACCACGAGCTCTGGGGCCAACGTCCTGACTTTC
cdr3_aa: CATTSSGANVLTF

j_call: TRBJ1-5
cdr3_length: 17
d_call: -
clone_size: -
v_call: TRBV21-1
cdr3_nt: TGTGCCAGCAGCAGGGGGGACAGACCCCTTGGCAATCAGCCCCAGCATTTT
cdr3_aa: CASSRGDRPLGNQPQHF

j_call: TRBJ1-2
cdr3_length: 13
d_call: -
clone_size: -
v_call: TRBV6-1
cdr3_nt: TGTGCCAGCAGTGGGGACGTGTTCTATGCCTACACCTTC
cdr3_aa: CASSGDVFYAYTF

j_call: TRBJ1-2
cdr3_length: 14
d_call: TRBD1
clone_size: -
v_call: TRBV7-2
cdr3_nt: TGTGCCAGCAGCTTAGCCGACAGGGGGAATGGCTACACCTTC
cdr3_aa: CASSLADRGNGYTF

j_call: TRBJ2-3
cdr3_length: 14
d_call: -
clone_size: many
v_call: TRBV5-1
cdr3_nt: TGTGCCAGCAGTTTAGTTGGCCGGACAGATACGCAGTATTTT
cdr3_aa: CASSLVGRTDTQYF

j_call: TRBJ2-7
cdr3_length: 15
d_call: -
clone_size: many
v_call: TRBV20-1
cdr3_nt: TGCAGTGCCAGGACTCCAGGGGCCCCACCCTACGAGCAGTACTTC
cdr3_aa: CSARTPGAPPYEQYF

j_call: TRBJ1-1
cdr3_length: 14
d_call: -
clone_size: few
v_call: TRBV29-1
cdr3_nt: TGCAGCGTTGAGTGGGGGGGGCCCCGGCCTGAAGCTTTCTTT
cdr3_aa: CSVEWGGPRPEAFF

j_call: TRBJ1-1
cdr3_length: 13
d_call: -
clone_size: -
v_call: TRBV6-6
cdr3_nt: TGTGCCAGCAGTTACGCCAGGGATCCTGAAGCTTTCTTT
cdr3_aa: CASSYARDPEAFF

j_call: TRBJ1-2
cdr3_length: 15
d_call: -
clone_size: -
v_call: TRBV3-1
cdr3_nt: TGTGCCAGCAGCCTGGACGGGTTGGGAAACTATGGCTACACCTTC
cdr3_aa: CASSLDGLGNYGYTF

j_call: TRBJ2-7
cdr3_length: 18
d_call: -
clone_size: many
v_call: TRBV6-6
cdr3_nt: TGTGCCAGCAGTTACGATCAAAGCGGGCAGGGGTTCTCCTACGAGCAGTACTTC
cdr3_aa: CASSYDQSGQGFSYEQYF

j_call: TRBJ1-1
cdr3_length: 13
d_call: -
clone_size: few
v_call: TRBV5-1
cdr3_nt: TGCGCCAGCAGCCAGCAGTCGAACACTGAAGCTTTCTTT
cdr3_aa: CASSQQSNTEAFF

j_call: TRBJ1-3
cdr3_length: 14
d_call: -
clone_size: few
v_call: TRBV20-1
cdr3_nt: TGCAGTGCCATCGGACAGACCTCTGGAAACACCATATATTTT
cdr3_aa: CSAIGQTSGNTIYF

j_call: TRBJ2-7
cdr3_length: 13
d_call: -
clone_size: -
v_call: TRBV20-1
cdr3_nt: TGCAGTGCCCACTTGAGCGGGTCCTACGAGCAGTACTTC
cdr3_aa: CSAHLSGSYEQYF

j_call: TRBJ2-2
cdr3_length: 16
d_call: -
clone_size: once
v_call: TRBV5-5
cdr3_nt: TGTGCCAGCAGCTTGCTTACAGCTTTGAACACCGGGGAGCTGTTTTTT
cdr3_aa: CASSLLTALNTGELFF

j_call: TRBJ2-3
cdr3_length: 15
d_call: -
clone_size: few
v_call: TRBV12-3/TRBV12-4
cdr3_nt: TGTGCCAGCAGTTTAGGGGGCCGGTCGTTAGATACGCAGTATTTT
cdr3_aa: CASSLGGRSLDTQYF

j_call: TRBJ1-4
cdr3_length: 13
d_call: -
clone_size: few
v_call: TRBV2
cdr3_nt: TGTGCCAGCGTCCGGGAGGTTATGGAAAAACTGTTTTTT
cdr3_aa: CASVREVMEKLFF

j_call: TRBJ2-1
cdr3_length: 18
d_call: TRBD2
clone_size: many
v_call: TRBV7-2
cdr3_nt: TGTGCCAGCAGCTTATCAGCTAGCGGGGGGAGATCCTACAATGAGCAGTTCTTC
cdr3_aa: CASSLSASGGRSYNEQFF